These 14 T cell receptor beta chains were sequenced from one sample in a study of T-cell reconstitution after alpha-beta-depleted transplantation in children. TCRbeta library preparation incorporated unique molecular identifiers. TCRdb processed the PCR reads anew with MiXCR; each CDR3 protein has one entry. The sample lists 150,000 to 250,000 distinct CDR3 sequences, roughly 14% seen once, with around 13% in the top ten. Sequences were derived from PBMCs from the stem cell graft donor, sampled from the stem cell graft. The origin of the receptors is a human donor who donated a stem cell graft to a child with acute lymphoblastic leukemia.

This sequence joins TRBV20-1 and TRBJ1-6, with 8 bases lining up with TRBD1. In germline, CDR1 is DFQATT, CDR2 SNEGSKA (reference sequence). V lost 2 bases, J lost 7 bases, and 10 bases stayed unmatched. CDR3 length equals 16 residues. CDR3 nucleotide sequence: TGCAGTGCTAGAAACAACAGGGGGACAGAGAATTCACCCCTCCACTTT. Translating it yields CSARNNRGTENSPLHF.

The table lists this clonotype with many counts. The chain combines TRBV10-3 with TRBJ1-1; maybe TRBD1 (6 bases). This CDR3 spans 15 amino acids. CDR1 and CDR2 from the germline V gene are ENHRY and SYGVKD. V was clipped by 9 bases and J by 1 base, with 18 bases between them. This CDR3 reads CAMSPRDTPNTEAFF. The CDR3, as DNA: TGTGCCATGTCGCCAAGGGACACTCCGAACACTGAAGCTTTCTTT.

There are many counts of this clonotype. The chain links TRBV5-1 to TRBJ2-1; the match to TRBD2 covers 7 bases. CDR3 length: 15 residues. J lost 4 bases, V lost 0 bases, and 4 bases had no gene match. Looked up from germline, CDR1 is SGHRS and CDR2 is YFSETQ. The chain's CDR3 is CASSLGGSGYNEQFF. The CDR3 bases are TGCGCCAGCAGCTTGGGCGGTAGCGGGTACAATGAGCAGTTCTTC.

This clonotype has at least ten counts. The chain employs TRBV10-3 and TRBJ1-1; a possible D gene is TRBD1 (5 bases). The V end lost 7 bases, the J end lost 3 bases, and 18 bases lay between the germline ends. This CDR3 is 15 amino acids long. Per the germline V gene, CDR1 is ENHRY and CDR2 is SYGVKD. The CDR3 DNA follows: TGTGCCATCACCTTGAGGGGCATGGGGGACACTGAAGCTTTCTTT. It translates to CAITLRGMGDTEAFF.

This chain uses TRBV24-1 with TRBJ2-7, with TRBD2 matching over 8 bases. The junction had 10 bases not matched to a gene; V was cut back by 3 bases and J by 7 bases. There are 15 residues in the CDR3. CDR1 is KGHDR and CDR2 is SFDVKD in the germline V gene. The CDR3 protein is CATSDLPYGRGEQYF. DNA for the CDR3: TGTGCCACCAGTGATCTCCCCTACGGGAGGGGTGAGCAGTACTTC.

This clonotype appeared many times. The gene calls are TRBV5-1 and TRBJ2-2; 10 nucleotides line up with TRBD1. V lost 2 bases, J lost 5 bases, and 3 bases stayed unmatched. Germline values: CDR1 SGHRS, CDR2 YFSETQ. This CDR3 has 15 residues. The CDR3 region is CASSFGTGETGELFF. The DNA of the CDR3 is TGCGCCAGCAGCTTCGGGACAGGGGAAACCGGGGAGCTGTTTTTT.

The chain joins TRBV10-3 to TRBJ2-5, with 9 bases that match TRBD2. Germline V gene data show CDR1 as ENHRY and CDR2 as SYGVKD. V shed 6 bases and J 2 bases; nucleotides not matched to a gene: 4. This CDR3 has 14 residues. The CDR3 here is CAISETSGQETQYF. For the CDR3, the DNA is TGTGCCATCAGCGAAACTAGCGGGCAAGAGACCCAGTACTTC.

This clonotype was seen many times. CDR3 sequence (DNA): TGCAGTGCTCAGAAGAGTCTTCACTTCCACGACTATTTTTACAATGAGCAGTTCTTC. This translates into CSAQKSLHFHDYFYNEQFF. V and J are TRBV20-1 and TRBJ2-1, with D possibly being TRBD2 (5 bases). V was pared by 5 bases and J by 4 bases, with 30 bases between. Germline-derived CDR1 and CDR2 are DFQATT and SNEGSKA (reference sequence). The CDR3 length is 19 residues.

Points on this clonotype: This may stem from a read error, because a much larger clone lies one nucleotide away. This chain joins TRBV20-1 and TRBJ2-3; tentatively, D is TRBD2 (6 bases). The CDR3 loop spans 15 amino acids. The germline gives CDR1 DFQATT, CDR2 SNEGSKA (reference sequence). V was pared by 6 bases and J by 2 bases, with 18 bases between. In DNA, the CDR3 is TGCAGTGCCCCCACCGGGACTGGTTTCACAGATACGCAGTATTTT. Protein sequence: CSAPTGTGFTDTQYF.

This rearrangement joins TRBV5-1 to TRBJ2-2, with D tentatively TRBD2 (6 bases). V lost 0 bases and J 3 bases, leaving 9 bases between the germline ends. Germline CDR1 is SGHRS and CDR2 is YFSETQ. The CDR3 contains 15 residues. As DNA, the CDR3 is TGCGCCAGCAGCTTGGGACTAGGGGACACCGGGGAGCTGTTTTTT. The encoded protein is CASSLGLGDTGELFF. Looking up the rest from reference TRBV5-1 and TRBJ2-2 gives the full variable domain: KAGVTQTPRYLIKTRGQQVTLSCSPISGHRSVSWYQQTPGQGLQFLFEYFSETQRNKGNFPGRFSGRQFSNSRSEMNVSTLELGDSALYLCASSLGLGDTGELFFGEGSRLTVL.

The sample holds a few counts of this clonotype. The chain joins TRBV5-1 to TRBJ2-2; tentatively, D is TRBD2 (5 bases). CDR1 and CDR2 from the germline V gene are SGHRS and YFSETQ. The CDR3 runs to 15 residues. Trimming took 3 bases from V and 5 from J, leaving 14 bases between them. CDR3 in DNA: TGCGCCAGCAGCTCCGGGATTCAACGGACCGGGGAGCTGTTTTTT. The encoded protein is CASSSGIQRTGELFF.

As to this clonotype: This clone may be a read error of a much larger clone one base away. V is TRBV24-1 and J is TRBJ2-1, with TRBD2 matching 11 bases. The junction had 11 bases not matched to a gene; V was cut back by 1 base and J by 1 base. Germline lookup yields CDR1 KGHDR and CDR2 SFDVKD. The CDR3 consists of 20 residues. The CDR3 DNA reads as TGTGCCACCAGTGATTTTGAACTAGCGGGAGACGCTCGGTCCTACAATGAGCAGTTCTTC. This sequence encodes CATSDFELAGDARSYNEQFF.

This clonotype was counted many times. This chain uses TRBV5-1 with TRBJ1-2, with 7 nucleotides matching TRBD1. Germline trimming cut 3 bases from V and 2 bases from J; bases unmatched to any gene: 4. This CDR3 is 14 amino acids long. From germline, CDR1 is SGHRS and CDR2 YFSETQ. This CDR3 reads CASSSQTGNYGYTF. In DNA, the CDR3 is TGCGCCAGCAGCTCCCAGACAGGGAACTATGGCTACACCTTC. The full variable domain, its missing parts supplied by reference TRBV5-1 and TRBJ1-2, is KAGVTQTPRYLIKTRGQQVTLSCSPISGHRSVSWYQQTPGQGLQFLFEYFSETQRNKGNFPGRFSGRQFSNSRSEMNVSTLELGDSALYLCASSSQTGNYGYTFGSGTRLTVV.

This clonotype was found many times. This rearrangement joins TRBV12-3 or TRBV12-4 to TRBJ2-1; D gene uncertain. This CDR3 is built from 12 residues. The ends were cut back, 7 bases at V and 8 bases at J, with 12 bases in the middle. The CDR3 sequence is CASTQTADEQFF. DNA of the CDR3: TGTGCCAGCACTCAGACTGCGGATGAGCAGTTCTTC.